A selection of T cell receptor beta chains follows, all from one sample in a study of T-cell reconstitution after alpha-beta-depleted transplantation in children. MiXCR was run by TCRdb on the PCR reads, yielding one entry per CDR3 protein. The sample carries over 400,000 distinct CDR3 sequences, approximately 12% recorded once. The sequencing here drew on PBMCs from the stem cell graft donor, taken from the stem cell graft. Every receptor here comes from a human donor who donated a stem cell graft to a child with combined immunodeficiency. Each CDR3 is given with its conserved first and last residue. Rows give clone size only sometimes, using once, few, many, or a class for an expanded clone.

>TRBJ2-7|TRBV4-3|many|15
CASSQEGIGLYEQYF
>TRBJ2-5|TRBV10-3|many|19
CAISETGGNFQEYQETQYF
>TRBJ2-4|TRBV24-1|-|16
CATSDDRVGVENIQYF
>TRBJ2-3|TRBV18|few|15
CASSPAGPHTDTQYF
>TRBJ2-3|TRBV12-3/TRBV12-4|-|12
CASSQYTDTQYF
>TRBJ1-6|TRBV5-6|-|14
CASSFMGWNSPLHF
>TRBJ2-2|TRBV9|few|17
CASSVVAGGPSTGELFF
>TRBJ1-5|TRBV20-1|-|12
CSASFGYQPQHF
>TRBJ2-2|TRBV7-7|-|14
CASSLYEGPGELFF
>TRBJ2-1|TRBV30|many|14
CAWSVSMADNEQFF
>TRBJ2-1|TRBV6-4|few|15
CASSEGEAGNDEQFF
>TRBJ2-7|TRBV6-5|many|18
CASSYSPSGTPSSYEQYF
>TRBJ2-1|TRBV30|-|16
CASNPGTSLLGHEQFF
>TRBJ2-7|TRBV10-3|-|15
CAISDLTTPFYEQYF
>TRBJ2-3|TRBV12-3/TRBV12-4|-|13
CASSPLSRDTQYF
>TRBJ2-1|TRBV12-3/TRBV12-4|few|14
CASSRGQVQNEQFF
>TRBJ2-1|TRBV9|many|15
CASSVRGLGYNEQFF
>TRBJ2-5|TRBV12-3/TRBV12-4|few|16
CASSSGTSGIKETQYF
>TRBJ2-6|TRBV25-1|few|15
CASSEYAAGANVLTF
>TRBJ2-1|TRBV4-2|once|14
CASSKGQLCNEQFF
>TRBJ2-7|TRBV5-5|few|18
CASSLRVFLGQGFNEQYF
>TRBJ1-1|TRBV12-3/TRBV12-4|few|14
CASKQGSLLLEAFF
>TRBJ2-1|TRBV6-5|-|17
CASSYVSGTSGGDEQFF
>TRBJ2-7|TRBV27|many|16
CASSLFLSGGSYEQYF
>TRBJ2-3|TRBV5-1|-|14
CASLGASSTDTQYF
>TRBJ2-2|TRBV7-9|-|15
CASSLSLPNTGELFF
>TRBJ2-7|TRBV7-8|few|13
CASSVGGIYEQYF
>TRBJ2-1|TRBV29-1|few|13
CSVTGRGGDEQFF
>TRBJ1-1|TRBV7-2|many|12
CASANPGTEAFF
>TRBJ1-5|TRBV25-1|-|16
CASINPETASNQPQHF
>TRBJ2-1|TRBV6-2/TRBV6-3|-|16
CASSLPTDKFGDEQFF
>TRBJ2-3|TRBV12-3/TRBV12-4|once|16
CASSLGGRVGTDTQYF
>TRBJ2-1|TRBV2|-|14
CASTAPTGKDEQFF
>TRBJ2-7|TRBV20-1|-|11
CSAKLVGEQYF
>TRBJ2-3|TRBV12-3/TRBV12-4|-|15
CASRPGQGAKDTQYF
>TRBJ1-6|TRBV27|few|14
CASTWGGYNSPLHF
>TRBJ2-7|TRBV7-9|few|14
CASSPRTGGYEQYF
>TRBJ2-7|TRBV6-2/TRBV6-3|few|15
CASRELADTFYEQYF
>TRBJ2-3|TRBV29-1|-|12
CSVEWGTDTQYF
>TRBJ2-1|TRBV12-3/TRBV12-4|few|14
CASSHSGRYNEQFF
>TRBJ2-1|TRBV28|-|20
CASSTRDRLAGGLSYNEQFF
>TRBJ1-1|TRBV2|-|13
CASRMDRNTEAFF
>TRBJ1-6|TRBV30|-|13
CAWGALTNSPLHF
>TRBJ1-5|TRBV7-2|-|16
CASSSGPRGSNQPQHF
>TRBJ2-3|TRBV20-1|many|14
CSATTASATDTQYF
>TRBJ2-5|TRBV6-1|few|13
CASSDGTKETQYF